Below, 18 T cell receptor beta chains from the same sample are listed, as sequenced in a study of early T cells in non-severe SARS-CoV-2 infection. TCRdb fed the 5' RACE reads into MiXCR, producing one record per CDR3 protein. Counted here are 55,000 to 70,000 distinct CDR3 sequences, more than 4% occurring once; the ten biggest clones make up 4.9%. Sequenced: whole blood. These receptors were taken from an adult who was a healthcare worker with PCR-confirmed SARS-CoV-2 infection or an uninfected control (not recorded which).

The sample holds many counts of this clonotype. This chain joins TRBV27 and TRBJ1-2, with D unclear. Germline V gene data show CDR1 as MNHEY and CDR2 as SMNVEV (reference sequence). The CDR3 runs 13 residues. V dropped 5 bases and J dropped 4 bases, with 11 bases sitting between them. CDR3 in DNA: TGTGCCAGCAGTCCAAGACGGACCTATGGCTACACCTTC. Translating gives CASSPRRTYGYTF.

This clonotype was seen at least ten times. The V call is TRBV3-1, the J call TRBJ2-1; the D gene is possibly TRBD1 (6 bases). CDR3 size: 14 residues. CDR1 and CDR2 (germline): LGHDT, YNNKEL (reference sequence). The V end lost 9 bases, the J end lost 1 base, and 13 bases lay between the germline ends. CDR3 sequence reads: CASTGTKSYNEQFF. In DNA, the CDR3 is TGTGCCAGTACCGGGACAAAGTCCTACAATGAGCAGTTCTTC.

There are a few counts of this clonotype. This rearrangement joins TRBV10-3 to TRBJ2-3; 7 nucleotides line up with TRBD1. The germline V gene has CDR1 ENHRY and CDR2 SYGVKD. V lost 10 bases, J lost 0 bases, and 19 bases stayed unmatched. This CDR3 is built from 18 residues. This chain's CDR3 is CATLNRGAATSSTDTQYF. The CDR3 DNA reads as TGTGCCACCCTAAACAGGGGCGCCGCTACCTCTAGCACAGATACGCAGTATTTT.

There are a few counts of this clonotype. V usage is TRBV7-2 and J usage is TRBJ1-1; tentatively, D is TRBD1 (6 bases). Germline lookup yields CDR1 SGHTA and CDR2 FQGNSA. V was pared by 5 bases and J by 3 bases, with 10 bases between. The CDR3 length is 13 residues. CDR3 sequence: CASSRRTDTEAFF. The CDR3 DNA is TGTGCCAGCAGCCGTCGGACAGACACTGAAGCTTTCTTT.

A few counts support this clonotype. The CDR3 region is CASSPNRNTYEQYF. CDR3 nucleotide sequence: TGTGCCAGCAGCCCCAACAGAAATACCTACGAGCAGTACTTC. This rearrangement joins TRBV7-2 to TRBJ2-7; the D is unclear. CDR3 length: 14 amino acids. V shed 5 bases and J shed 2 bases, with 13 bases lying between them. Germline CDR1 is SGHTA and CDR2 is FQGNSA.

This clonotype has a handful of counts. The CDR3 is CASSPPNGLAGSLGETQYF. The CDR3 DNA reads as TGTGCCAGCAGCCCCCCCAACGGACTAGCGGGTTCCCTAGGGGAGACCCAGTACTTC. The rearrangement uses TRBV11-2 and TRBJ2-5; 11 nucleotides agree with TRBD2. J lost 5 bases, V lost 5 bases, and 19 bases had no gene match. Looked up from germline, CDR1 is SGHAT and CDR2 is FQNNGV. This CDR3 comprises 19 residues.

The chain joins TRBV7-8 to TRBJ2-5; tentative D call: TRBD2 (6 bases). The CDR3 extends over 15 amino acids. Germline CDR1 SGHVS, CDR2 FQNEAQ. The germline V and J ends were trimmed by 5 bases and 5 bases, with 18 bases remaining between them. This CDR3 is CASSPGGRYWETQYF. CDR3 in DNA: TGTGCCAGCAGCCCCGGGGGACGCTATTGGGAGACCCAGTACTTC. Complete variable domain (other parts from reference TRBV7-8 and TRBJ2-5): GAGVSQSPRYKVAKRGQDVALRCDPISGHVSLFWYQQALGQGPEFLTYFQNEAQLDKSGLPSDRFFAERPEGSVSTLKIQRTQQEDSAVYLCASSPGGRYWETQYFGPGTRLLVL.

The chain recombines TRBV7-8 with TRBJ2-2; 9 bases fit TRBD2. This CDR3 has 15 amino acids. Germline-derived CDR1 and CDR2 are SGHVS and FQNEAQ. Trimming removed 7 bases from V and 0 bases from J; junction bases left unmatched: 3. This chain's CDR3 is CASMVAGANTGELFF. The CDR3 nucleotides read TGTGCCAGCATGGTAGCGGGGGCGAACACCGGGGAGCTGTTTTTT.

This clonotype was observed a handful of times. This chain links TRBV7-3 with TRBJ2-1; 7 bases are shared with TRBD1. Germline V lookup: CDR1 SGHTA, CDR2 FQGTGA. V shed 5 bases, J shed 2 bases, and the junction held 6 bases outside the gene matches. CDR3 length equals 15 residues. Here the CDR3 DNA reads TGTGCCAGCAGCCCCGACAGGGCTGCCTACAATGAGCAGTTCTTC. It specifies CASSPDRAAYNEQFF.

In this sample, this clonotype turned up many times. The chain uses TRBV6-6 and TRBJ2-1; 9 bases fit TRBD1. CDR3 length: 17 residues. Germline assignment: CDR1 MNHNY and CDR2 SVGAGI (reference sequence). The V and J ends lost 5 bases and 1 base, in that order; junction bases with no gene match: 9. CDR3 sequence (DNA): TGTGCCAGCAGTCCGTCGGGTGGACAGGGGTCCTACAATGAGCAGTTCTTC. Protein product: CASSPSGGQGSYNEQFF.

V gene TRBV24-1 combines with J gene TRBJ2-2; tentative D call: TRBD2 (6 bases). Trimming took off 3 bases at V and 5 bases at J, with 15 bases between the two ends. The CDR3 runs to 16 residues. Germline V gene lookup returns CDR1 KGHDR and CDR2 SFDVKD. CDR3 loop: CATSDLGPGGTGELFF. The DNA for the CDR3 is TGTGCCACCAGTGATCTCGGGCCCGGGGGAACCGGGGAGCTGTTTTTT.

This clonotype showed up many times. The chain combines TRBV18 with TRBJ1-2; D is perhaps TRBD1 (6 bases). Trimming pared 2 bases from V and 5 bases from J, leaving 15 bases between. The CDR3 has 15 residues. The germline CDR1 and CDR2 sequences are KGHSH and LQKENI. The DNA for the CDR3 is TGTGCCAGCTCACCAGCGACAGGAACGAGATATGGCTACACCTTC. This translates into CASSPATGTRYGYTF.

This clonotype came up a few times. The chain links TRBV29-1 to TRBJ1-1; D unclear. This CDR3 contains 11 residues. V was trimmed by 3 bases and J by 4 bases, leaving 6 bases between them. Germline V gene data show CDR1 as SQVTM and CDR2 as ANQGSEA. CDR3 loop: CSVEWATEAFF. In DNA, the CDR3 is TGCAGCGTTGAGTGGGCCACTGAAGCTTTCTTT.

The gene calls are TRBV3-1 and TRBJ2-1; TRBD2 aligns across 8 bases. CDR1 and CDR2 from the germline V gene are LGHDT and YNNKEL (reference sequence). The CDR3 extends over 15 amino acids. Germline trimming cut 3 bases from V and 6 bases from J; bases unmatched to any gene: 7. The CDR3 DNA follows: TGTGCCAGCAGCCAGTTCGGGGGGGCGGCCAATGAGCAGTTCTTC. Translation: CASSQFGGAANEQFF.

This clonotype turned up a few times. V usage is TRBV12-3 or TRBV12-4 and J usage is TRBJ2-7, with 8 bases fitting TRBD1. V lost 3 bases to trimming and J lost 8 bases; unmatched junction nucleotides: 3. There are 12 residues in the CDR3. CDR3 sequence reads: CASSFGQGKQYF. The CDR3 DNA follows: TGTGCCAGCAGTTTCGGACAGGGCAAGCAGTACTTC.

This clonotype was counted at least ten times. This rearrangement joins TRBV12-3 or TRBV12-4 to TRBJ2-6, with D possibly TRBD1 on 5 matching bases. This CDR3 contains 16 residues. Deletions cut 5 bases from V and 0 bases from J, with 11 bases between. The CDR3 spells CASSNQGFSGANVLTF. The CDR3 DNA reads TGTGCCAGCAGTAACCAGGGCTTCTCTGGGGCCAACGTCCTGACTTTC.

The chain uses TRBV7-9 and TRBJ1-1; unclear D gene. V lost 2 bases to trimming and J lost 1 base, with 11 bases between them. This CDR3 contains 15 residues. Germline-derived CDR1 and CDR2 are SEHNR and FQNEAQ (reference sequence). CDR3 DNA: TGTGCCAGCAGCTTAACCCCCTCTAGGAACACTGAAGCTTTCTTT. It specifies CASSLTPSRNTEAFF.

This clonotype was picked up a small number of times. This rearrangement joins TRBV7-9 to TRBJ1-2, with D hard to call. The CDR3 is made up of 13 amino acids. Trimming removed 5 bases from V and 8 bases from J, with 15 bases in between. The germline V gene has CDR1 SEHNR and CDR2 FQNEAQ (reference sequence). This chain's CDR3 is CASSLGSGGGYTF. CDR3 nucleotide sequence: TGTGCCAGCAGCCTGGGTAGCGGAGGCGGCTACACCTTC.